This T cell receptor (beta chain) came from a study of shared clonotypes between healthy human individuals (TCRdb year 2020). Regarding the complete study: The cohort included a few men and two women between 18 and 49 years of age. For each donor, CD4 naive and CD4 memory were each given three plates, CD8 naive was given two plates, and CD8 memory was given one plate. To estimate repertoire size and how much clonotypes are shared between individuals, the study performed deep sequencing of blood TCR repertoires from five healthy adults. To increase sequencing depth and limit assay-specific biases, TCR repertoire library preparation and sequencing were carried out by different laboratories using diverse techniques. Each donor's leukapheresis produced roughly between about 0.9 and 9.5 billion PBMCs.

Donors were healthy HIV-negative adults with no recently reported acute infections or vaccinations. Every donor was a Caucasian adult residing in Nashville, Tennessee, USA. CD4+ T cells were enriched through magnetic negative selection, after which naive cells were positively selected on CD45RA and the remaining negative fraction served as the memory subset. After blood collection by leukapheresis, PBMCs were isolated using Ficoll-Histopaque density gradient centrifugation and then cryopreserved in the vapor phase of liquid nitrogen. Purity and quantity of every magnetically sorted T cell population were checked by analytical flow cytometry. Each sorted fraction had its genomic DNA isolated and then quantified by UV absorbance on a Nanodrop 2000c. The paper as a whole reports these results and caveats: Compared with non-shared clonotypes, clonotypes shared by all four sorted-subset donors had higher generation probabilities. Approximately 5% of naive CD4, roughly 3.6% of naive CD8, about 2.1% of memory CD4, and over 0.35% of memory CD8 clonotypes were shared across several donors. Because the study included a small number of donors, the genetic and exposure-history diversity represented was limited. Rarefaction of sorted-subset datasets indicated incomplete sequencing despite the large sequencing depth. Pairwise subsampling indicated that sequencing depth was expected to affect the degree of clonotype sharing among donors. Naive subsets generally had larger estimated clonotype richness than memory subsets did. Sampling was restricted to blood, and TCR repertoires in tissues likely differ from the TCR repertoires found in blood.

This clone has just one count. There is no known antigen for this receptor. The sample holds no much larger clone one base away, and base qualities are not on file. TCR CDR3 regions were amplified from genomic DNA by multiplex PCR using the deep immunoSEQ assay. For each cell subset, the extracted genomic DNA was distributed evenly across all wells of several immunoSEQ 96-well plates, and each plate served as one replicate. For sorted subsets, roughly 200 ng genomic DNA, equal to 25,000 to 35,000 T cell genomes, was loaded into each replicate PCR. Purified libraries were quantified with a Qubit 3.0 fluorometer, sized on a Bioanalyzer 2100, and re-quantified with the KAPA Library Quantification kit. Every immunoSEQ 96-well plate was sequenced on a separate single-read 150-cycle Illumina NextSeq 550 flow cell. From the authors' description of their analysis: Because the immunoSEQ output included only junctional sequences and no quality scores, the filtering could not be the same as the filtering used for full-length reads. Sequences were annotated with PyIR, a Python wrapper for IgBLAST v1.9, and V/J genes and CDR3 were assigned using IMGT germline references. Reads with weak V/J assignments (E-value above 1e-6), missing CDR3, stop codons, out-of-frame junctions, or ambiguous translated residues were removed. V3J clonotypes were defined as sequences sharing an identical inferred V gene, J gene, and CDR3 amino acid sequence. To compute the percentage overlap between repertoires, the number of shared unique clonotypes was divided by the size of the smaller repertoire. Repertoire richness was assessed with RTK rarefaction, the Chao1 estimator, and Recon v2.1 estimates of unobserved clonotypes. For all TCRbeta clonotypes obtained by the gDNA method from a handful of donors, generation probabilities were computed with OLGA. Not all clones reach the TCRdb copy of this immuneACCESS table, which keeps in-frame sequences only. Checked studies attribute under half of the gap to unresolved V genes and leave the rest unexplained. V and J calls plus clone size are reproduced from that table; the DNA served to infer D and trimming. This sample comprises about 980,000 clones, more than 75% of them detected only once. Approximately 1.5% of the sample lies in the top ten.

The receptor was derived from a man aged 18 to 30 in good health. Source material: memory CD4+ T cells sorted from blood. In light of the paper, this sample's cell subset or site label describes: CD45RA-negative fraction.

The sequence in DNA is TGCGCCAGCACCCTCTTAACTAGCGGGAACACCGGGGAGCTGTTTTTT. This codes for CASTLLTSGNTGELFF. The receptor chain draws on TRBV5-1 and TRBJ2-2, and TRBD2 matches 8 of the central bases. Trimming accounts for 6 bases at V and 1 base at J, while the number of junction bases matched to no gene is 8. Reading the germline V gene gives CDR1 SGHRS and CDR2 YFSETQ. The CDR3, cysteine through phenylalanine, is 16 amino acids long. Just CDR3 DNA is preserved here, 48 bases in frame from base 1. Outside the CDR3, residues come from the reference TRBV5-1 and TRBJ2-2 proteins, so the full variable domain is: KAGVTQTPRYLIKTRGQQVTLSCSPISGHRSVSWYQQTPGQGLQFLFEYFSETQRNKGNFPGRFSGRQFSNSRSEMNVSTLELGDSALYLCASTLLTSGNTGELFFGEGSRLTVL.